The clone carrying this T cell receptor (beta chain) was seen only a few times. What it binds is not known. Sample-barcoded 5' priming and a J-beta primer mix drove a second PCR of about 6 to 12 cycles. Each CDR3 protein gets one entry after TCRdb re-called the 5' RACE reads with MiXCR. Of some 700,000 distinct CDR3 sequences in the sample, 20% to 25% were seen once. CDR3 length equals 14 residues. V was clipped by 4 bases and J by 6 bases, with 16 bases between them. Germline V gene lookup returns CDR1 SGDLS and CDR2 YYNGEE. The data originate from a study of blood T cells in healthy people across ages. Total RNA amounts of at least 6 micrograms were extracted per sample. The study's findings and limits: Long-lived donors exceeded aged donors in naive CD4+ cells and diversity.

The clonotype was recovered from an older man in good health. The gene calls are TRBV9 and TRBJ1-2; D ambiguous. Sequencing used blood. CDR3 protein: CASSPVGRGDGYTF. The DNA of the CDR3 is TGTGCCAGCAGCCCGGTGGGGAGAGGCGATGGCTACACCTTC.